This T cell receptor (beta chain) was obtained from a study of cytomegalovirus exposure and HLA in healthy donors. Note on this clone: The antigen remains undetermined.

Points from the study as a whole: According to an earlier analysis, most TCR beta V segments yielded productive rearrangements about 87% or about 30% of the time.

The CDR3 has 12 amino acids. Germline V CDR1 and CDR2: SGHDT, YYEEEE. Trimming removed 4 bases at V and 7 bases at J, with 11 bases between. Amplification used 60 Vbeta primers and 13 Jbeta primers. The repertoire was sequenced with immunoSEQ multiplex PCR; TCRdb's copy has only in-frame clones and lacks some. There are 100,000 to 120,000 clones in the sample; about 73% occur only once, and approximately 1.2% lies in the top ten. Sequencing input: PBMCs. The chain employs TRBV5-6 and TRBJ1-2; D perhaps matches TRBD1 (5 bases). This sequence was found in a woman younger than 45 in good health and CMV-seronegative. In DNA, the CDR3 is TGTGCCAGCAGCCTACCCACAGGTGGCTACACCTTC. Its protein product is CASSLPTGGYTF.